This TCR beta chain is from a study of T cells after posttransplantation cyclophosphamide. TCRdb's table, derived via immunoSEQ multiplex PCR, lists solely in-frame clones and lacks some. Of more than 20,000 clones in the sample, about 82% are singletons; the top ten hold around 6.6%. This CDR3 is 12 amino acids long. The V gene lost 2 bases and the J gene lost 5 bases, with 6 bases spanning the gap. Germline values: CDR1 SEHNR, CDR2 FQNEAQ (reference sequence). The sequence derives from a woman in her sixties with a blood cancer, CMV-positive, and with a related stem cell donor. V and J are TRBV7-9 and TRBJ2-5; D not certain. Sequencing was done on a sample of PBMCs. The CDR3 DNA follows: TGTGCCAGCAGCTTAATCGGGGAGACCCAGTACTTC. This translates into CASSLIGETQYF.